This T cell receptor beta chain was captured in a study of radiotherapy plus CTLA-4 blockade in lung cancer. The study treated chemo-refractory metastatic non-small-cell lung cancer patients with focal radiation plus ipilimumab CTLA-4 blockade. With 7 bases clipped from V and 2 bases from J, the junction kept 9 bases outside the gene matches. This CDR3 has 15 residues. The germline V gene encodes CDR1 MGHDK and CDR2 SYGVNS. TCRdb keeps only in-frame clones here, not all; method: immunoSEQ multiplex PCR. Here the sample spans 90,000 to 150,000 clones, approximately 84% being singletons. The input for sequencing was peripheral blood, taken from a patient treated with radiotherapy plus ipilimumab. The rearrangement uses TRBV25-1 and TRBJ1-1; 8 positions match TRBD1. The sequence derives from a human donor with non-small cell lung cancer who had a partial response to radiotherapy plus ipilimumab. The CDR3 coding sequence is TGTGCCAGCACCCCCGTGGACAGGGATAACACTGAAGCTTTCTTT. Its translation: CASTPVDRDNTEAFF.